This T cell receptor (beta chain) came from a study of chemoradiotherapy in HPV16-positive cancers. Study context: Candidate HPV-specific T-cell clones and common TCR motifs came from functional assays in a couple of HPV16-positive patients.

General study results and limits: Non-HPV-specific T cells did not expand in tumors during treatment, whereas candidate HPV-specific clones and E7-related motifs did. Better recurrence-free survival went with HPV-responsive T-cell expansion in HPV16-positive patients.

Trimming at V came to 4 bases and at J to 5 bases, leaving 8 bases not matched to a gene. Germline V gene data show CDR1 as KGHSH and CDR2 as LQKENI. The CDR3 covers 15 residues. Comments on this clone: Its antigen is not known.

TCRdb keeps only in-frame clones here, not all; method: immunoSEQ multiplex PCR. In the table there are about 34,000 clones, approximately 90% of which are singletons. Sequencing was performed on blood, taken from a patient who underwent chemoradiotherapy. V gene TRBV18 combines with J gene TRBJ2-5, with 9 positions matching TRBD1. This receptor was obtained from a human donor with HPV-associated anogenital cancer. This CDR3 reads CASSQGTGTAETQYF. The CDR3 DNA reads TGTGCCAGCTCACAGGGGACAGGGACGGCGGAGACCCAGTACTTC.